This T cell receptor (beta chain) was identified in a study of cytomegalovirus exposure and HLA in healthy donors. Whole-study findings and limits: Analysis was performed later, and it showed HLA-associated TCR beta chains to be more clonally expanded than equally common others. It was only CMV serostatus that was available as immune exposure information. Approximately 160 TCR beta chains were listed as cytomegalovirus-associated. Sequences of the TCR beta chain were said to predict the HLA-A and HLA-B alleles of most subjects accurately.

On this clone itself: The antigen remains unidentified.

There are 15 residues in the CDR3. Trimming took 4 bases from V and 5 from J; bases not matched to a gene: 7. The germline V gene encodes CDR1 MNHNY and CDR2 SVGAGI (reference sequence). PCR was performed using 60 Vbeta and 13 Jbeta primers. TCRdb's table, derived via immunoSEQ multiplex PCR, lists solely in-frame clones and lacks some. The data contain approximately 120,000 clones, approximately 81% of them seen just once; the ten biggest clones take up more than 2%. Sequencing was carried out using PBMCs. The rearrangement joins TRBV6-6 to TRBJ2-2, with 7 bases fitting TRBD2. This TCR was recovered from a woman in her twenties or thirties in good health and CMV-seronegative. The CDR3 nucleotides read TGTGCCAGCAGTTTCCCGGGAGGCGGGACCGGGGAGCTGTTTTTT. Amino acids: CASSFPGGGTGELFF.